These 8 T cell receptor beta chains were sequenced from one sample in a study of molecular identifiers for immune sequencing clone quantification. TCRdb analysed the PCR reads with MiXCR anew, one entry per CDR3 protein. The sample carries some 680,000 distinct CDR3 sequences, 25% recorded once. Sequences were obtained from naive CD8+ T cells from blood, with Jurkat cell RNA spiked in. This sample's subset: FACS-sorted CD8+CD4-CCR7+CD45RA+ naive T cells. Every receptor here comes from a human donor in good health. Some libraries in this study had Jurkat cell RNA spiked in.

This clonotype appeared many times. The CDR3 is CASSQDRQGLGNTIYF. CDR3 sequence (DNA): TGCGCCAGCAGCCAAGACAGACAGGGGCTGGGAAACACCATATATTTT. The rearrangement uses TRBV4-3 and TRBJ1-3, with TRBD1 matching 8 bases. Germline CDR1 is LGHNA and CDR2 is YSLEER. The J segment lost 4 bases and the V segment lost 0 bases, leaving 5 bases of the junction unmatched. The CDR3 loop spans 16 amino acids.

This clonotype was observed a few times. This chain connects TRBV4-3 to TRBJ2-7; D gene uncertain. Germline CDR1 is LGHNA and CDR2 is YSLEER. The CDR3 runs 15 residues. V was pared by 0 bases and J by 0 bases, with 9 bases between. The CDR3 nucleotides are TGCGCCAGCAGCCAAGAAGGCAGAGGCTCCTACGAGCAGTACTTC. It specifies CASSQEGRGSYEQYF.

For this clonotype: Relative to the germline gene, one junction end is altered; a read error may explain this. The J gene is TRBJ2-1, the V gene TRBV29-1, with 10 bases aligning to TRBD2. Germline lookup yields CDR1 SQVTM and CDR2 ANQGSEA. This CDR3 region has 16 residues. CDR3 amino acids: CSAEELAGRVYNEQFF. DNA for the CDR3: TGCAGCGCTGAAGAACTAGCGGGACGTGTCTACAATGAGCAGTTCTTC.

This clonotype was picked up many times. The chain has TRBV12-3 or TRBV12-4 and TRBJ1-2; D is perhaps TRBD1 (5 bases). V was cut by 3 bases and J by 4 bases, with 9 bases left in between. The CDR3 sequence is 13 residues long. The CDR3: CASSLGQGYGYTF. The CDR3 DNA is TGTGCCAGCAGTTTGGGGCAGGGCTATGGCTACACCTTC.

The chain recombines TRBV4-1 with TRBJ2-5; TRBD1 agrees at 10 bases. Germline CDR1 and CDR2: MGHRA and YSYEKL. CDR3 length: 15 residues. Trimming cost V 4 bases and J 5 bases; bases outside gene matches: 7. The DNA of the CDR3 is TGCGCCAGCAGCCCCTGGACAGGGGGAGAGGAGACCCAGTACTTC. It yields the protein CASSPWTGGEETQYF.

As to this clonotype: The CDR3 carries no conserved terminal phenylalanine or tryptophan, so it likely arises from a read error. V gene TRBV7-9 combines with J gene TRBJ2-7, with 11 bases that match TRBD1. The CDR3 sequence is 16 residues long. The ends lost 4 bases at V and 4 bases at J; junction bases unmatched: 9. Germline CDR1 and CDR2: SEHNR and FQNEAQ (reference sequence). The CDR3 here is CASSWIGQGARYEQYS. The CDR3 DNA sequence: TGTGCCAGCAGCTGGATCGGACAGGGGGCGCGGTACGAGCAGTACTCC.

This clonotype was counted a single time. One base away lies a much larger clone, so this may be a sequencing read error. In nucleotides, the CDR3 is TGCAGCGCTATATGTCTCGCGACAGGGAAAGAGACCCAGTACTTC. The encoded protein is CSAICLATGKETQYF. The chain has TRBV29-1 and TRBJ2-5, with 7 bases lining up with TRBD1. The CDR3 has 15 residues. Germline CDR1 is SQVTM and CDR2 is ANQGSEA. V gave up 7 bases and J gave up 3 bases; unmatched junction bases: 14. Drawing the rest from reference TRBV29-1 and TRBJ2-5, the complete variable domain is SAVISQKPSRDICQRGTSLTIQCQVDSQVTMMFWYRQQPGQSLTLIATANQGSEATYESGFVIDKFPISRPNLTFSTLTVSNMSPEDSSIYLCSAICLATGKETQYFGPGTRLLVL.

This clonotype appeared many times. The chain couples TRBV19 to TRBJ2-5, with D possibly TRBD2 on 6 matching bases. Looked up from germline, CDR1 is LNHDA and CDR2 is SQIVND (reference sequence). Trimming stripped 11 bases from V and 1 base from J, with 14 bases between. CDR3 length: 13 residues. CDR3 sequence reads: CASRGKFQETQYF. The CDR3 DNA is TGTGCCTCGCGGGGAAAGTTCCAAGAGACCCAGTACTTC.